These T cell receptor beta chains were read from a single sample in a study of blood T cells in healthy people across ages. TCRdb fed the 5' RACE reads into MiXCR, producing one record per CDR3 protein. The sample shows around 1,000,000 distinct CDR3 sequences, approximately 25% of them seen only once. These data were also filed under a second study, of T cells of mothers and their children.

Material: blood. Receptors originate from a girl under 10 years old in good health. The CDR3 runs from the conserved cysteine through the conserved F or W. The D gene is left open where the match is weak. Only part of the rows carry a size: once, few, many, or a class if the clone is expanded.

j_call	clone_size	v_call	d_call	cdr3_aa	cdr3_nt
TRBJ2-7	-	TRBV9	TRBD2	CASSGGGAPYEQYF	TGTGCCAGCAGCGGGGGAGGGGCACCCTACGAGCAGTACTTC
TRBJ2-7	few	TRBV11-3	-	CASTPGTHSYEQYF	TGTGCCAGCACCCCCGGGACCCATTCCTACGAGCAGTACTTC
TRBJ1-2	-	TRBV13	TRBD1	CASSLSGQVDYGYTF	TGTGCCAGCAGCTTATCCGGACAGGTAGACTATGGCTACACCTTC
TRBJ2-1	few	TRBV29-1	-	CSVGSWGSEQFF	TGCAGCGTTGGGTCGTGGGGGAGTGAGCAGTTCTTC
TRBJ2-3	few	TRBV7-8	-	CASSLVSGQSTDTQYF	TGTGCCAGCAGCTTAGTCAGCGGCCAATCCACAGATACGCAGTATTTT
TRBJ2-7	few	TRBV2	TRBD2	CASMERDFESEQYF	TGTGCCAGCATGGAGCGGGACTTCGAATCCGAGCAGTACTTC
TRBJ2-5	-	TRBV5-1	-	CASSSLAWGAGGGETQYF	TGCGCCAGCAGCAGCCTAGCGTGGGGGGCCGGGGGTGGAGAGACCCAGTACTTC
TRBJ2-3	-	TRBV5-1	-	CASSPGLTADTQYF	TGCGCCAGCAGCCCAGGTTTAACCGCAGATACGCAGTATTTT
TRBJ1-2	-	TRBV3-1	TRBD1	CACSQGGSGYTF	TGTGCCTGCAGCCAAGGGGGCAGTGGCTACACCTTC
TRBJ1-6	-	TRBV28	-	CASSTLTGPAWDSPLHF	TGTGCCAGCAGTACCTTAACAGGGCCGGCGTGGGATTCACCCCTCCACTTT
TRBJ2-1	few	TRBV12-3/TRBV12-4	-	CASSPPGLQPYNEQFF	TGTGCTAGCAGTCCGCCCGGACTTCAACCCTACAATGAGCAGTTCTTC
TRBJ2-7	few	TRBV5-5	-	CASSLARGNLFSYEQYF	TGTGCCAGCAGCTTGGCGAGGGGAAACCTCTTCTCCTACGAGCAGTACTTC
TRBJ2-7	-	TRBV28	-	CASSLMGASYEQYF	TGTGCCAGCAGTTTGATGGGGGCCTCCTACGAGCAGTACTTC
TRBJ2-7	-	TRBV10-3	-	CAISEPSLGDKSYEQYF	TGTGCCATCAGTGAGCCCTCTTTGGGGGACAAAAGCTACGAGCAGTACTTC
TRBJ2-7	few	TRBV27	-	CASTHFPGGGEQYF	TGTGCCAGCACTCACTTCCCAGGGGGAGGAGAGCAGTACTTC
TRBJ1-2	few	TRBV29-1	-	CSHPPGNGYTF	TGCAGCCACCCACCGGGGAATGGCTACACCTTC
TRBJ2-5	-	TRBV20-1	TRBD2	CSAGGLAGNLQETQYF	TGCAGTGCTGGGGGACTAGCGGGAAACCTTCAAGAGACCCAGTACTTC
TRBJ2-7	few	TRBV7-2	-	CASSLGTGNSYEQYF	TGTGCCAGCAGCTTGGGGACCGGGAACTCCTACGAGCAGTACTTC
TRBJ2-1	-	TRBV6-5	TRBD2	CASTDWTSGISEQFF	TGTGCCAGCACAGACTGGACTAGCGGGATTAGCGAGCAGTTCTTC
TRBJ2-5	-	TRBV19	TRBD2	CASCQDRDYQYF	TGTGCCAGCTGTCAAGACCGGGACTACCAGTACTTC
TRBJ1-4	few	TRBV7-6	-	CASSQNRAVAKKLFF	TGTGCCAGCAGCCAGAACAGGGCCGTAGCCAAAAAACTGTTTTTT
TRBJ1-1	-	TRBV6-5	-	CASSRGTFNTEAFF	TGTGCCAGCAGCCGCGGGACATTCAACACTGAAGCTTTCTTT
TRBJ1-4	-	TRBV28	-	CASTDPTPGGEKLFF	TGTGCCAGCACCGATCCCACCCCCGGGGGAGAAAAACTGTTTTTT
TRBJ2-1	-	TRBV2	-	CASSELGGSDEQFF	TGTGCCAGCAGTGAGTTGGGGGGCTCCGATGAGCAGTTCTTC
TRBJ2-4	-	TRBV28	-	CASKRGKVKNIQYF	TGTGCCAGCAAAAGGGGGAAAGTCAAAAACATTCAGTACTTC
TRBJ2-5	-	TRBV7-9	TRBD2	CASSNLLAGGYQETQYF	TGTGCCAGCAGCAATCTCCTAGCGGGGGGCTACCAAGAGACCCAGTACTTC
TRBJ2-3	-	TRBV9	TRBD2	CASNLAGTTDTQYF	TGTGCCAGCAATCTAGCGGGGACCACAGATACGCAGTATTTT